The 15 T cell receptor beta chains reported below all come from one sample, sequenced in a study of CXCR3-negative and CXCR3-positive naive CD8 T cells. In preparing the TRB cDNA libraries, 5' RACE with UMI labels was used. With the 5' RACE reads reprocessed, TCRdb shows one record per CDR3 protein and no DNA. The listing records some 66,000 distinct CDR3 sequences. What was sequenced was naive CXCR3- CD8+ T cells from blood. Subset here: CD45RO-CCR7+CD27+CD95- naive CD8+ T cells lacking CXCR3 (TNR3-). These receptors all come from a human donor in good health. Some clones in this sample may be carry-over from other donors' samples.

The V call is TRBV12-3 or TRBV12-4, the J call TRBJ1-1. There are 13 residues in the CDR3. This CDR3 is CASSLYVNTEAFF.

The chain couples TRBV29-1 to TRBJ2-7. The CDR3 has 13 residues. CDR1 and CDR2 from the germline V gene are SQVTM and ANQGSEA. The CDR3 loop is CSVEIRDGIDQYF.

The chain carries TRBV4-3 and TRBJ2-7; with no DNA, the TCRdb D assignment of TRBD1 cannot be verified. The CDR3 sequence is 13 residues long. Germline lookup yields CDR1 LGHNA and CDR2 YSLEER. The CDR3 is CASLRDRVNEQYF.

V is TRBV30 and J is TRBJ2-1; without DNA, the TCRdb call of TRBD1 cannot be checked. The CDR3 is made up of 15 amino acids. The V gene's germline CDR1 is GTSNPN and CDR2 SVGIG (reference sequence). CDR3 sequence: CAWDPGTGTYNEQFF.

The CDR3 spells CSVEGGQGLAMGEQYF. The chain combines TRBV29-1 with TRBJ2-7; TCRdb's D gene call, TRBD1, goes unchecked for lack of DNA. CDR3 size: 16 residues. Per germline, CDR1 SQVTM and CDR2 ANQGSEA.

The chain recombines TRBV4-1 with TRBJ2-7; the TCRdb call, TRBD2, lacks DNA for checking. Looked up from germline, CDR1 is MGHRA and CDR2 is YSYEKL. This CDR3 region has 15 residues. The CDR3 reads CASSREKRETHEQYF.

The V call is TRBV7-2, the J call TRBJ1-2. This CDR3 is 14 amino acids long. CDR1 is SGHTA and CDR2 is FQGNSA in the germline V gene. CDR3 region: CASSPTAGNYGYTF.

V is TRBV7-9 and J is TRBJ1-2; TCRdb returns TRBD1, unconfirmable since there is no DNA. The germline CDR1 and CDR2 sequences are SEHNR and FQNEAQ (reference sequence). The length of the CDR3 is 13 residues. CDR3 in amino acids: CASRPTGGIGYTF.

CDR3 sequence: CASSRQGVQGEETQYF. The chain links TRBV7-6 to TRBJ2-5; TCRdb's D gene call, TRBD1, goes unchecked for lack of DNA. Per germline, CDR1 SGHVS and CDR2 FNYEAQ. The length of the CDR3 is 16 residues.

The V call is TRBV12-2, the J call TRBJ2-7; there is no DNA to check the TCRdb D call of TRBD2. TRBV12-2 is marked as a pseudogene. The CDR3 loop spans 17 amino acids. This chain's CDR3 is CASRSPKEWREVYEQYF.

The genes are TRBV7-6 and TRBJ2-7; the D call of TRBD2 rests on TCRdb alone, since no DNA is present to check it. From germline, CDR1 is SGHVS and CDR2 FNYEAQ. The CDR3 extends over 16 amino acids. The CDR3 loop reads CASSLSSASASYEQYF.

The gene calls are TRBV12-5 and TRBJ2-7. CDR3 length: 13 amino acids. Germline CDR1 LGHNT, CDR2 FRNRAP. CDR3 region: CASGLGNSYEQYF.

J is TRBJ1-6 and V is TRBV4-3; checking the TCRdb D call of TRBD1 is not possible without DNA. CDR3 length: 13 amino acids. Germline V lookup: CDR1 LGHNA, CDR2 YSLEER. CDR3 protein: CASSDGGGSPLHF.

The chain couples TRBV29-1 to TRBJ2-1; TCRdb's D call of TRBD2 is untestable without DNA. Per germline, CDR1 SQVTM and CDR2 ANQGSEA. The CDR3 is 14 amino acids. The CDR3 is CSVIKSGAYNEQFF.

CDR3 in amino acids: CSVEGWRGEGSYEQYF. This chain links TRBV29-1 with TRBJ2-7; the TCRdb call, TRBD1, lacks DNA for checking. The CDR3 has 16 amino acids. Germline lookup yields CDR1 SQVTM and CDR2 ANQGSEA.